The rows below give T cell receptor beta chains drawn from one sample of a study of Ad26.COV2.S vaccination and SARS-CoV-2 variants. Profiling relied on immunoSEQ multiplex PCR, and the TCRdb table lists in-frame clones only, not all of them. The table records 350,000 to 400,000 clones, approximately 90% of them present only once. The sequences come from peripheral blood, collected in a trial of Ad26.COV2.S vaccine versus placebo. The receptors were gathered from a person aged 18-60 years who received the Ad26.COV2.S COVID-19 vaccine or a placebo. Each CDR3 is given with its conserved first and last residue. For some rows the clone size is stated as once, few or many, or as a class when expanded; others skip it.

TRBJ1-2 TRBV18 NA CASSPEDRLNYGYTF
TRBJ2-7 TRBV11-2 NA CASSPEGYEQYF
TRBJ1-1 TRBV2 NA CATKVGEVTEAFF
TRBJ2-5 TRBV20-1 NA CSATGVETQYF
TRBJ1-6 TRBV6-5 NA CASSYQGYNSPLHF
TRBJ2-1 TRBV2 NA CASSDTGGNEQFF
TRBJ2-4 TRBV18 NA CASSPKLATQNIQYF
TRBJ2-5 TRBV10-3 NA CAISESTETQYF
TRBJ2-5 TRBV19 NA CASSSLAGGKETQYF
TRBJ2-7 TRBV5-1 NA CASRERTGGARGEQYF
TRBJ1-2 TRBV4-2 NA CASRKFRGTNNYGYTF
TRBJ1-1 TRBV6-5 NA CASSYVGGTEAFF
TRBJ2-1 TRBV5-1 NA CASSPAGNEQFF
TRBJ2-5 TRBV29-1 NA CSSSRASGQETQYF
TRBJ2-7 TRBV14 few CASSQDTGWATTLYEQYF
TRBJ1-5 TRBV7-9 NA CASSLGNSNQPQHF
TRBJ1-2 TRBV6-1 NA CASSEAGGSYYGYTF
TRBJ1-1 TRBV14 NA CASSRTVNTEAFF
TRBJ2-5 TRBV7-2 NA CASSLVAGGDQETQYF
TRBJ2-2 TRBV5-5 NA CASSFGTGVAGELFF
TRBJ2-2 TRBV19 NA CASSMGTGSGELFF
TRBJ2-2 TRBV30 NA CAWAGQGPGELFF
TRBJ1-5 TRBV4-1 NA CASSRAPGQGNQPQHF
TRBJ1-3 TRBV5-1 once CASSLELSGNTIYF
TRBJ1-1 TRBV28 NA CASSLNDRGAFF
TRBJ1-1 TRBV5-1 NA CASNQGLNTEAFF
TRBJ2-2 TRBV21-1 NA CASSKEKGGSFDPGELFF
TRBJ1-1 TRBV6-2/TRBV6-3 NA CASSYVYLGNTEAFF
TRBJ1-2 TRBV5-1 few CASSEIRNSGYTF
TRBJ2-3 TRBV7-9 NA CATPSRDWSTDTQYF
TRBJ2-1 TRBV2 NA CASRTERGGNEQFF
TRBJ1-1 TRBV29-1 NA CSVHGRVSNTEAFF
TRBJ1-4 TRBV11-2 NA CASSFSDRARKLFF
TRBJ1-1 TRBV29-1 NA CSVEGPGQNTEAFF
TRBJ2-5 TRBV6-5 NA CASSPGTGRETQYF
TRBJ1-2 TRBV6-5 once CASSYFPNYGYTF
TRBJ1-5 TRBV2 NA CASSETGFNQPQHF
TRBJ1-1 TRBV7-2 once CASSSLMNTEAFF
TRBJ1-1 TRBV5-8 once CASSLLIFNTEAFF
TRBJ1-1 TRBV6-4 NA CASSDRGESEAFF
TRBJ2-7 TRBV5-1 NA CASSWGQASYEQYF
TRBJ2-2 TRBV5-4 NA CASSLSSFGELFF
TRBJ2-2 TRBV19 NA CASSIPGELFF
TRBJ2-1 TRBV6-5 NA CASSYGGLYNEQFF
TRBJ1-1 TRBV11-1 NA CASSLLDIRANTEAFF
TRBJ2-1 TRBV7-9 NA CASSFPSDEQFF
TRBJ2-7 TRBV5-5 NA CASSWGTDYEQYF
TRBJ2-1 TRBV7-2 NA CASSARVGGASSYNEQFF
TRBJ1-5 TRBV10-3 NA CAISETDGYQPQHF
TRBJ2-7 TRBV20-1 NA CSALRRGEQYF